This is a list of T cell receptor beta chains from one sample in a study of blood T cell repertoires in COVID-19. Using immunoSEQ multiplex PCR, the repertoire was profiled, and TCRdb retains in-frame clones only, with some absent. The table shows approximately 200,000 clones, with 85% occurring only once. Material for sequencing was PBMCs or T cells enriched from blood (not recorded which). These receptors all come from a middle-aged man who had recovered from COVID-19. Both conserved end residues are part of each CDR3.

v_call,j_call,cdr3_aa
TRBV18,TRBJ2-5,CASSRDRGPAYQETQYF
TRBV29-1,TRBJ1-1,CSVSTGGRGTEAFF
TRBV19,TRBJ1-2,CASRTAGGHYGYTF
TRBV5-4,TRBJ2-2,CASSKYRGLAGELFF
TRBV28,TRBJ2-1,CASILTRGARGSYNEQFF
TRBV4-1,TRBJ1-1,CASSSDRGPMNTEAFF
TRBV19,TRBJ1-6,CASSSKTGNSPLHF
TRBV11-3,TRBJ1-1,CASSLEFQGDGEPENTEAFF
TRBV4-3,TRBJ1-4,CASSQAVAGEEKLFF
TRBV19,TRBJ2-3,CASTDRAAGGDTQYF
TRBV2,TRBJ2-7,CASSEDPGQGRREQYF
TRBV7-9,TRBJ2-1,CASSFPGHPLAGLSIEGIF
TRBV11-3,TRBJ1-1,CASSLGKWSTEAFF